This T cell receptor (beta chain) was recorded in a study of T cells in localized non-small cell lung cancer. Clones were sequenced by immunoSEQ multiplex PCR, and TCRdb holds only the in-frame ones, with some missing. The table has about 43,000 clones, 90% to 95% seen once. The CDR3 has 16 residues. Germline lookup yields CDR1 SGHRS and CDR2 YFSETQ. The ends were cut back, 2 bases at V and 0 bases at J, with 13 bases in the middle. The source was PBMCs, collected before any cancer treatment. V is TRBV5-1 and J is TRBJ2-3, with D tentatively TRBD2 (5 bases). The sequence came from a woman aged 35-75 years with stage II lung adenocarcinoma. This CDR3 is CASSLSRGGSTDTQYF. CDR3 bases: TGCGCCAGCAGCTTAAGCCGGGGTGGGAGCACAGATACGCAGTATTTT.